The clone carrying this T cell receptor beta chain appeared many times. The sample comes from a study of early T cells in non-severe SARS-CoV-2 infection. Study information: Bulk RNA taken from unsorted whole blood was sequenced, leaving chains unpaired.

Each CDR3 protein is one row after TCRdb ran MiXCR on the 5' RACE reads. The table records 25,000 to 35,000 distinct CDR3 sequences, 5% of them present only once. V lost 6 bases, J lost 7 bases, and 5 bases stayed unmatched. Germline V lookup: CDR1 DFQATT, CDR2 SNEGSKA (reference sequence). This CDR3 has 11 residues. The TCR originated in an adult who was a healthcare worker with PCR-confirmed SARS-CoV-2 infection or an uninfected control (not recorded which). Sample: whole blood. V and J are TRBV20-1 and TRBJ1-2, with 7 bases identical to TRBD1. The CDR3 DNA is TGCAGTGCGGAGGACAGGATTGGCTACACCTTC. Translated: CSAEDRIGYTF.